The 7 T cell receptor beta chains given below trace back to one sample, sequenced in a study of cytomegalovirus exposure and HLA in healthy donors. PCR employed 60 Vbeta and 13 Jbeta primers. TCRdb's copy holds only in-frame clones and misses some; the assay was immunoSEQ multiplex PCR. This sample has 95,000 to 100,000 clones, with 76% found just once. What was sequenced was PBMCs. All receptors come from a man in his forties or fifties in good health and CMV-seronegative.

The rearrangement uses TRBV7-2 and TRBJ2-1; D is perhaps TRBD2 (6 bases). The CDR3 runs to 15 residues. The V gene's germline CDR1 is SGHTA and CDR2 FQGNSA. Trimming shortened V by 1 base and J by 9 bases, and 16 bases separated the two germline ends. The CDR3 DNA is TGTGCCAGCAGCTTAGATTGGGGCGGGATTAGTGAGCAGTTCTTC. This encodes CASSLDWGGISEQFF.

This clone was found a few times. The genes are TRBV19 and TRBJ1-1, with D tentatively TRBD1 (5 bases). V lost 5 bases and J 0 bases, leaving 10 bases between the germline ends. The CDR3 is 14 amino acids. The germline V gene has CDR1 LNHDA and CDR2 SQIVND (reference sequence). Here the CDR3 reads CASSGHGLNTEAFF. The CDR3 bases are TGTGCCAGTAGTGGACACGGCTTGAACACTGAAGCTTTCTTT.

J is TRBJ2-5 and V is TRBV2; D remains unclear. The germline V gene has CDR1 SNHLY and CDR2 FYNNEI. The V gene lost 4 bases and the J gene lost 11 bases, with 11 bases spanning the gap. The CDR3 covers 11 residues. In DNA, the CDR3 is TGTGCCAGCAGTGGCCGGGTTCCACAGTACTTC. Protein product: CASSGRVPQYF.

This clone was seen a few times. The genes are TRBV5-4 and TRBJ1-2; D may be TRBD1 (5 bases). Germline CDR1 reads SGHNT; CDR2 reads YYREEE (reference sequence). Trimming took off 3 bases at V and 1 base at J, with 13 bases between the two ends. This CDR3 contains 15 residues. Here the CDR3 reads CASSSPQGYNYGYTF. DNA for the CDR3: TGTGCCAGCAGCTCGCCCCAGGGTTATAACTATGGCTACACCTTC.

The chain is built from TRBV28 and TRBJ2-5; 10 bases fit TRBD2. The CDR3 extends over 15 amino acids. Germline V CDR1 and CDR2: MDHEN, SYDVKM. With 10 bases clipped from V and 5 bases from J, the junction kept 13 bases outside the gene matches. The CDR3 spells CANQRSGGAGETQYF. CDR3 sequence (DNA): TGTGCCAACCAACGGAGCGGGGGGGCCGGTGAGACCCAGTACTTC.

This clone was observed once. The V gene is TRBV2, the J gene TRBJ2-1; 10 bases are shared with TRBD1. J lost 9 bases, V lost 5 bases, and 4 bases had no gene match. This CDR3 region has 13 residues. Germline V CDR1 and CDR2: SNHLY, FYNNEI. The CDR3 DNA is TGTGCCAGCAGTATGACAGGGGGCCCTGAGCAGTTCTTC. This translates into CASSMTGGPEQFF.

The chain carries TRBV2 and TRBJ1-1; D perhaps matches TRBD1 (5 bases). This CDR3 has 14 residues. Germline CDR1 is SNHLY and CDR2 is FYNNEI. Trimming stripped 5 bases from V and 4 bases from J, with 14 bases between. CDR3 region: CASSRAVGGTEAFF. For the CDR3, the DNA is TGTGCCAGCAGTCGGGCGGTGGGGGGCACTGAAGCTTTCTTT.